This T cell receptor beta chain appears in the sequencing data of a study of T cells after yellow fever vaccination. The overall study: Some fractions had low cell numbers, and these were prepared with SMART-Seq v4 Ultra Low Input. The study's findings and limits: On re-exposure, the response was weaker but peaked faster, at day 5 versus 15.

This clonotype has a count of ten or more. What it binds is not known. The study made its TCR cDNA through 5'RACE template switching. That step introduced a universal primer site along with UMIs. TCRdb re-called the 5' RACE reads through MiXCR, storing one row per CDR3 protein. The sample holds a few hundred thousand distinct CDR3 sequences, roughly 4.8% seen once. This CDR3 has 15 amino acids. Trimming removed 2 bases from V and 1 base from J, with 10 bases in between. Looked up from germline, CDR1 is SGHDT and CDR2 is YYEEEE. This TCR derives from a man between 18 and 29 years old who received the YFV17D yellow fever vaccine. Specimen: CD4+ T cells sorted from PBMCs, collected on the day of the yellow fever booster vaccination. The chain uses TRBV5-6 and TRBJ2-1; either TRBD1 or TRBD2 may supply D (6 bases each). For the CDR3, the DNA is TGTGCCAGCAGCTTAGGGGGGAGGTCCTACAATGAGCAGTTCTTC. It specifies CASSLGGRSYNEQFF.